Listed below are T cell receptor beta chains from one sample, sequenced in a study of T cell responses to AZD1222 COVID-19 vaccine. Method: immunoSEQ multiplex PCR; TCRdb's copy keeps in-frame clones and lacks some. Here the sample spans about 120,000 clones, less than 95% being singletons. The source material was peripheral blood, sampled on day 0 of MenACWY control vaccination. Every receptor here comes from an adult in good health. CDR3s include the opening cysteine and the closing phenylalanine or tryptophan. D genes are given only for firm matches. Clone size, where shown, is once, few, many, or a class for clones that have expanded.

>TRBV6-2/TRBV6-3|NA|NA|TRBJ1-5
TGTGCCAGCAGTTACTCGGGAAGCAATCAGCCCCAGCATTTT
CASSYSGSNQPQHF
>TRBV4-2|NA|NA|TRBJ2-2
TGTGCCAGCAGCCAAGTGCCGGGGAACACCGGGGAGCTGTTTTTT
CASSQVPGNTGELFF
>TRBV9|NA|NA|TRBJ1-4
TGTGCCAGCAGCGTTGAGGTGGGAAGAAATGAAAAACTGTTTTTT
CASSVEVGRNEKLFF
>TRBV6-2/TRBV6-3|NA|NA|TRBJ1-1
TGTGCCAGCAGTTTCAAATCCGGGACAATGGACACTGAAGCTTTCTTT
CASSFKSGTMDTEAFF
>TRBV27|NA|NA|TRBJ2-1
TGTGCCAGCAGTTTATTCGAGAAAGTTTCCAATGAGCAGTTCTTC
CASSLFEKVSNEQFF
>TRBV28|NA|TRBD2|TRBJ2-5
TGTGCCAGCATTCGATCCGCGGCGGGAGTTGAGACCCAGTACTTC
CASIRSAAGVETQYF
>TRBV7-9|few|TRBD1|TRBJ2-7
TGTGCCAGCAGCCCCGGGACAGTATCCTACGAGCAGTACTTC
CASSPGTVSYEQYF
>TRBV7-2|NA|NA|TRBJ1-2
TGTGCCAGCAGCTTGGGTAACTATGGCTACACCTTC
CASSLGNYGYTF
>TRBV4-2|many|TRBD2|TRBJ2-3
TGTGCCAGCAGCCAAGATCTAGCGGGGGGCACAGATACGCAGTATTTT
CASSQDLAGGTDTQYF
>TRBV2|once|NA|TRBJ1-2
TGTGCCAGCAGTGTACGGACCTTACAGGGCTACACCTTC
CASSVRTLQGYTF
>TRBV12-3/TRBV12-4|NA|NA|TRBJ1-5
TGTGCCAGCAGCCTTTCGTATCAGCCCCAGCATTTT
CASSLSYQPQHF
>TRBV18|once|NA|TRBJ1-4
TGTGCCAGCTCAGGCCAGGGGAATGAAAAACTGTTTTTT
CASSGQGNEKLFF
>TRBV24-1|NA|TRBD1|TRBJ1-6
TGTGCCACCAGAGGACAGGGAGATTCACCCCTCCACTTT
CATRGQGDSPLHF
>TRBV7-9|NA|NA|TRBJ1-2
TGTGCCAGCAGCTTAGAAAGGGTAGCCGATGGCTACACCTTC
CASSLERVADGYTF
>TRBV6-5|once|NA|TRBJ2-7
TGTGCCAGCAGTTACGAGGTAGCGGCAAGCTCCTACGAGCAGTACTTC
CASSYEVAASSYEQYF
>TRBV7-9|NA|TRBD1|TRBJ1-1
TGTGCCAGCAGCGAAAGACAGGGGATAAACACTGAAGCTTTCTTT
CASSERQGINTEAFF
>TRBV15|NA|TRBD2|TRBJ2-3
TGTGCCACCAGCAGAGACGGGACTAGTAGCACAGATACGCAGTATTTT
CATSRDGTSSTDTQYF
>TRBV6-5|NA|NA|TRBJ1-3
TGTGCCAGCAGTTACGACGTTAACTCTGGAAACACCATATATTTT
CASSYDVNSGNTIYF
>TRBV12-3/TRBV12-4|NA|TRBD1|TRBJ2-1
TGTGCCAGCGGGAGGACAGGGCGGGGTGAGCAGTTCTTC
CASGRTGRGEQFF
>TRBV6-6|NA|TRBD1|TRBJ2-7
TGTGCCAGCAGTTGGACAGGGCAAGGCGAGCAGTACTTC
CASSWTGQGEQYF
>TRBV7-9|NA|NA|TRBJ2-3
TGTGCCAGCAGCTTAGCGTTAGCAACAAACTATTACACAGATACGCAGTATTTT
CASSLALATNYYTDTQYF
>TRBV4-1|NA|NA|TRBJ1-2
TGCGCCAGCAGCCAACAACTTAACTATGGCTACACCTTC
CASSQQLNYGYTF
>TRBV7-9|NA|TRBD1|TRBJ2-5
TGTGCCAGCAGTTTCAGACAGGGGCTGGGGGGCCGCCCCGGAGGGACCCAGTACTTC
CASSFRQGLGGRPGGTQYF
>TRBV5-1|NA|NA|TRBJ2-5
TGCGCCAGCAGCGGCCCGGACAACCCGCAAGAGACCCAGTACTTC
CASSGPDNPQETQYF
>TRBV29-1|once|TRBD2|TRBJ2-1
TGCAGCGTTGAAGCTCTAGCGGGAAATAATGAGCAGTTCTTC
CSVEALAGNNEQFF
>TRBV2|once|NA|TRBJ2-3
TGTGCCAGCAGTTCGACAGGGAGGACAGATACGCAGTATTTT
CASSSTGRTDTQYF
>TRBV7-3|NA|NA|TRBJ2-3
TGTGCCAGCAGCCATGGGGATCGCCGCACAGATACGCAGTATTTT
CASSHGDRRTDTQYF
>TRBV6-1|NA|NA|TRBJ1-5
TGTGCCAGCAGTGAAGGGGTCTTCAGCAATCAGCCCCAGCATTTT
CASSEGVFSNQPQHF
>TRBV18|NA|NA|TRBJ2-1
TGTGCCAGCTCACCTCTCGTCCTCAGGGCGGATGAGCAGTTCTTC
CASSPLVLRADEQFF
>TRBV6-2/TRBV6-3|few|NA|TRBJ1-1
TGTGCCAGCAGTTATTGGGACGTTGACACTGAAGCTTTCTTT
CASSYWDVDTEAFF
>TRBV9|NA|TRBD2|TRBJ2-7
TGTGCCAGCAGCGTAGCTAGCGGCGACTACGAGCAGTACTTC
CASSVASGDYEQYF